The 14 T cell receptor beta chains reported below all come from one sample, sequenced in a study of T cells in Graves' hyperthyroidism and ophthalmopathy. RNA transcripts were the template for amplifying TCR beta CDR3 regions. The TCR CDR3 was amplified in a first-round RT-PCR using the HTBI primer set. TCRdb independently ran MiXCR on the multiplex PCR reads; one entry per CDR3 protein. The data show approximately 300,000 distinct CDR3 sequences, approximately 15% seen once. Material: blood. Receptor source: an older woman with Graves' ophthalmopathy.

This clonotype was detected ten times or more. The V gene is TRBV5-1, the J gene TRBJ2-5; D gene uncertain. With 1 base removed from V and 1 base from J, the gap between germline ends came to 11 bases. Germline CDR1 reads SGHRS; CDR2 reads YFSETQ. The CDR3 covers 15 residues. CDR3: CASSLNPQSQETQYF. For the CDR3, the DNA is TGCGCCAGCAGCTTGAATCCGCAGTCCCAAGAGACCCAGTACTTC.

This clonotype appeared many times. This chain links TRBV9 with TRBJ2-7; 10 nucleotides match TRBD2. Germline V gives CDR1 SGDLS, CDR2 YYNGEE. The V and J ends lost 4 bases and 2 bases, in that order; junction bases with no gene match: 9. The CDR3 has 16 residues. CDR3 bases: TGTGCCAGCAGCCTGACCGGGACTAGCGTCGCCTACGAGCAGTACTTC. Protein: CASSLTGTSVAYEQYF.

This clonotype was observed at least ten times. The chain employs TRBV29-1 and TRBJ1-1; 9 bases fit TRBD1. CDR1 and CDR2 (germline): SQVTM, ANQGSEA. The CDR3 runs 12 residues. Unmatched junction bases numbered 6, after V lost 7 bases and J lost 6 bases. Written as DNA, the CDR3 is TGCAGCGCCAGGACAGGGGTTTCTGAAGCTTTCTTT. The encoded protein is CSARTGVSEAFF.

The sample holds many counts of this clonotype. The chain joins TRBV27 to TRBJ2-7; D perhaps matches TRBD1 (5 bases). The CDR3 runs to 14 residues. Germline V gives CDR1 MNHEY, CDR2 SMNVEV (reference sequence). Trimming cost V 3 bases and J 3 bases, with 12 bases left between them. The CDR3 DNA reads as TGTGCCAGCAGTTTTCGGCAGGGCCTCTACGAGCAGTACTTC. This translates into CASSFRQGLYEQYF.

This clonotype was detected many times. V and J are TRBV5-1 and TRBJ1-5; D call uncertain. V lost 1 base, J lost 4 bases, and 6 bases lay in between. The CDR3 is 13 amino acids. Germline V lookup: CDR1 SGHRS, CDR2 YFSETQ. This CDR3 reads CASSLMPNQPQHF. The CDR3 region has the DNA TGCGCCAGCAGCTTGATGCCTAATCAGCCCCAGCATTTT.

Of note for this clonotype: A much larger clone lies one base from this, so it may be a read error. V and J are TRBV29-1 and TRBJ1-1; unclear D gene. Looked up from germline, CDR1 is SQVTM and CDR2 is ANQGSEA. The CDR3 spans 11 residues. The V end was cut by 7 bases, the J end by 7 bases, with 13 bases between. CDR3 region: CSAGFYSEAFF. For the CDR3, the DNA is TGCAGCGCTGGCTTCTACAGTGAAGCTTTCTTT.

There are a few counts of this clonotype. The gene calls are TRBV9 and TRBJ2-1; tentative D call: TRBD2 (5 bases). Trimming removed 3 bases at V and 6 bases at J, with 16 bases between. This CDR3 has 15 residues. CDR1 is SGDLS and CDR2 is YYNGEE in the germline V gene. The CDR3 protein is CASSGYSGILNEQFF. The CDR3 nucleotides are TGTGCCAGCAGCGGATATTCCGGGATTCTCAATGAGCAGTTCTTC.

This clonotype was observed at least ten times. The chain uses TRBV27 and TRBJ2-1, with TRBD1 matching over 7 bases. V shed 5 bases, J shed 10 bases, and the junction held 14 bases outside the gene matches. The length of the CDR3 is 15 residues. Germline V gene sequence: CDR1 MNHEY, CDR2 SMNVEV (reference sequence). The DNA for the CDR3 is TGTGCCAGCAGTACGACAGGGAGAGTGATGTCGGAGCAGTTCTTC. Translated: CASSTTGRVMSEQFF.

This chain uses TRBV9 with TRBJ1-5; D is undetermined. Germline V lookup: CDR1 SGDLS, CDR2 YYNGEE. Trimming removed 0 bases at V and 3 bases at J, with 7 bases between. The length of the CDR3 is 14 residues. CDR3 amino acids: CASSVAGVNQPQHF. The CDR3 DNA reads TGTGCCAGCAGCGTAGCGGGAGTCAATCAGCCCCAGCATTTT.

The V gene is TRBV19, the J gene TRBJ2-2; 10 bases line up with TRBD2. Germline V CDR1 and CDR2: LNHDA, SQIVND (reference sequence). The CDR3 has 18 amino acids. J lost 3 bases, V lost 0 bases, and 7 bases had no gene match. CDR3 in DNA: TGTGCCAGTAGTATAGATCCACTAGCGGGGCTGTACACCGGGGAGCTGTTTTTT. Amino acids: CASSIDPLAGLYTGELFF.

This chain links TRBV5-1 with TRBJ1-1; 9 bases are shared with TRBD1. The CDR3 is 14 residues long. CDR1 is SGHRS and CDR2 is YFSETQ in the germline V gene. V lost 3 bases to trimming and J lost 4 bases; unmatched junction nucleotides: 4. CDR3 sequence: CASSSTGGPTEAFF. CDR3 DNA: TGCGCCAGCAGCTCCACAGGGGGCCCCACTGAAGCTTTCTTT.

This clonotype appeared many times. The rearrangement links TRBV27 to TRBJ2-5; 13 bases map to TRBD2. The V gene's germline CDR1 is MNHEY and CDR2 SMNVEV (reference sequence). The CDR3 is made up of 16 amino acids. V gave up 5 bases and J gave up 4 bases; unmatched junction bases: 7. The CDR3 bases are TGTGCCAGCAGTGCAGGACTAGCGGGAGCGATAGAGACCCAGTACTTC. It encodes CASSAGLAGAIETQYF.

This clonotype has ten or more counts. V and J are TRBV18 and TRBJ2-3; D is possibly TRBD2 (5 bases). The CDR3 consists of 12 residues. Germline V lookup: CDR1 KGHSH, CDR2 LQKENI. V lost 5 bases to trimming and J lost 6 bases, with 9 bases between them. The CDR3: CASSRTGDTQYF. Here the CDR3 DNA reads TGTGCCAGCTCAAGGACGGGGGATACGCAGTATTTT.

This clonotype has at least ten counts. V and J are TRBV29-1 and TRBJ2-7; perhaps TRBD2 as D (8 bases). Deletions cut 6 bases from V and 6 bases from J, with 18 bases between. The CDR3 length is 13 residues. Germline V gene data show CDR1 as SQVTM and CDR2 as ANQGSEA. CDR3 protein: CSVDRVGGVEQYF. The CDR3 nucleotides are TGCAGCGTCGACAGGGTCGGGGGGGTCGAGCAGTACTTC.